The present T cell receptor (beta chain) was sequenced within a study of shared clonotypes between healthy human individuals. Study-wide background: Donors were two women and a few men aged 18 to 49.

Whole-study results and caveats: The study found lower generation probabilities in non-shared clonotypes than in those shared by all four donors.

With V trimmed by 6 bases and J by 6 bases, 7 bases remained unmatched. The CDR3 length is 14 residues. Germline assignment: CDR1 MNHEY and CDR2 SVGAGI. Assay execution proceeded at the deep level. Assay: immunoSEQ multiplex PCR; the TCRdb copy retains only in-frame clones and omits some. The sample yields 1.5 million to 2.5 million clones, roughly 94% seen once. The naive CD8 fraction comprised CD45RO-negative cells positively selected for CCR7 and excluded terminally differentiated effector memory CD45RA+ cells. Healthy and HIV-negative, the adult donors had no recent acute infections or vaccinations. Concerning this clone itself: Its antigen remains unknown.

The chain uses TRBV6-5 and TRBJ2-7; the match to TRBD2 covers 11 bases. The TCR sequence derives from a man between 18 and 29 years old in good health. The sequenced sample consisted of naive CD8+ T cells sorted from blood. The CDR3 here is CASSLAGGSSEQYF. CDR3 DNA sequence: TGTGCCAGCAGCCTAGCGGGGGGCTCTTCCGAGCAGTACTTC.